Given below is one T cell receptor (beta chain) in context. This specimen belongs to a study of blood T cell repertoires in COVID-19. Generated by immunoSEQ multiplex PCR, the TCRdb table keeps only in-frame clones and is missing some. The sample lists roughly 100,000 clones; over 70% were seen once. CDR3 size: 16 residues. V shed 7 bases and J shed 7 bases, with 23 bases lying between them. CDR1 and CDR2 from the germline V gene are SNHLY and FYNNEI. What was sequenced was peripheral blood. The chain joins TRBV2 to TRBJ1-5; D unclear. This clonotype originated in a human donor in a cohort sampled during active or convalescent COVID-19. DNA of the CDR3: TGTGCCAGCACCGACACGACCGGAAACCCACGCCAGCCCCAGCATTTT. Translating gives CASTDTTGNPRQPQHF.